This entry lists 3 T cell receptor beta chains sequenced from one sample in a study of tumor-infiltrating lymphocytes in primary liver carcinoma. Unsorted bulk tissue, about 19-30 mg of it, served as the source for co-extraction of RNA and DNA. The template, roughly 0.45 ug total RNA, yielded TCR beta cDNA made with a constant-region primer. Three nested multiplex PCR rounds, a slightly modified ARM-PCR, produced the libraries for TCR beta. Primers for the first two PCR rounds were TRBV1-TRBV30 forward primers and a C-beta reverse primer (approximately 10 cycles per round). TCRdb reanalysed the multiplex PCR reads using MiXCR and keeps one entry per CDR3 protein. The table includes roughly 190,000 distinct CDR3 sequences, over 80% detected once. The sample consisted of tumor tissue from primary liver carcinoma. The receptors shown here come from a man aged 35 to 55 with primary liver carcinoma and hepatitis B virus infection.

The CDR3 DNA reads as TGTGCCAGCAGGCGCGACGGAATTAGCAATCAGCCCCAGCATTTT. Translated: CASRRDGISNQPQHF. This chain connects TRBV5-4 to TRBJ1-5; D not certain. CDR3 length equals 15 residues. The ends were cut back, 5 bases at V and 0 bases at J, with 12 bases in the middle. Germline V CDR1 and CDR2: SGHNT, YYREEE (reference sequence).

This clonotype appeared once. The junction shows a germline mismatch at one end, possibly a read error. The chain combines TRBV29-1 with TRBJ2-5; possibly TRBD2 for D (5 bases). Germline assignment: CDR1 SQVTM and CDR2 ANQGSEA. This CDR3 region has 15 residues. The chain's CDR3 is CSVESAASRWETHYF. CDR3 DNA: TGCAGCGTTGAATCCGCGGCGAGTAGATGGGAGACCCATTACTTC.

Remarks on this clonotype: Compared with germline, one end of the junction differs, possibly owing to a read error. The chain joins TRBV7-9 to TRBJ2-2; D unresolved. This CDR3 region has 12 residues. CDR1 is SEHNR and CDR2 is FQNEAQ in the germline V gene (reference sequence). CDR3: CISSFTTGELFF. CDR3 nucleotide sequence: TGTATCAGCAGCTTTACGACCGGAGAGCTGTTTTTT.